One and the same sample provided the 8 T cell receptor beta chains below, sequenced in a study of shared clonotypes between healthy human individuals (dated by TCRdb to 2018 to 2020). Library creation used the immunoSEQ multiplex PCR assay. What TCRdb holds here is the immuneACCESS table cut down to in-frame rearrangements. Part of the clones is not present; checked against another copy, under half of the missing clones reflect an unresolved V gene, and the others are unexplained. This sample holds 550,000 to 850,000 clones; 55% to 75% were observed only once. The ten top clones hold approximately 1.7% of the sample. Sequencing was performed on memory CD4+ T cells sorted from blood. The cell subset or site label, as the study defines it: CD45RA-negative fraction. These receptors were collected from a woman aged 25 to 39 in good health.

Concerning this clone itself: Other DNA sequences in the sample encode the same CDR3. The rearrangement links TRBV20-1 to TRBJ2-1, with D unclear. The CDR3 has 11 residues. Germline-derived CDR1 and CDR2 are DFQATT and SNEGSKA (reference sequence). The V end was cut by 3 bases, the J end by 4 bases, with 4 bases between. The CDR3 DNA reads as TGCAGTGCTAGCGGTTACAATGAGCAGTTCTTC. The encoded protein is CSASGYNEQFF.

This clone was seen ten or more times. The chain carries TRBV28 and TRBJ2-3; 7 positions agree with TRBD2. With V trimmed by 2 bases and J by 4 bases, 0 bases remained unmatched. This CDR3 contains 13 residues. Germline CDR1 and CDR2: MDHEN and SYDVKM. The CDR3 here is CASSLAGADTQYF. DNA of the CDR3: TGTGCCAGCAGTTTAGCGGGAGCAGATACGCAGTATTTT.

The chain has TRBV11-2 and TRBJ1-3; 8 bases agree with TRBD1. Trimming removed 4 bases from V and 4 bases from J; junction bases left unmatched: 9. The CDR3 extends over 16 amino acids. Germline CDR1 reads SGHAT; CDR2 reads FQNNGV. The CDR3 DNA follows: TGTGCCAGCAGCTACAGGGGGGAACCCCCGGGAAACACCATATATTTT. Protein: CASSYRGEPPGNTIYF. The full variable domain, completed using reference TRBV11-2 and TRBJ1-3, is EAGVAQSPRYKIIEKRQSVAFWCNPISGHATLYWYQQILGQGPKLLIQFQNNGVVDDSQLPKDRFSAERLKGVDSTLKIQPAKLEDSAVYLCASSYRGEPPGNTIYFGEGSWLTVV.

This chain joins TRBV28 and TRBJ1-1; D uncertain. Per germline, CDR1 MDHEN and CDR2 SYDVKM. The CDR3 totals 14 residues. Trimming took off 6 bases at V and 2 bases at J, with 13 bases between the two ends. Here the CDR3 DNA reads TGTGCCAGCAGACGGACGGGATTCAACACTGAAGCTTTCTTT. This codes for CASRRTGFNTEAFF.

V is TRBV29-1 and J is TRBJ2-7, with D unresolved. The CDR3 covers 16 residues. Trimming removed 4 bases from V and 1 base from J, with 20 bases in between. Germline assignment: CDR1 SQVTM and CDR2 ANQGSEA. CDR3 DNA sequence: TGCAGCGTTGTTGTGGTGGCTACCAGTTTATCCTACGAGCAGTACTTC. Protein: CSVVVVATSLSYEQYF.

This clone was observed a single time. The rearrangement joins TRBV28 to TRBJ2-7; 7 bases align to TRBD2. The CDR3 length is 17 residues. The V segment lost 2 bases and the J segment 1 base; nucleotides outside the gene matches: 11. Germline assignment: CDR1 MDHEN and CDR2 SYDVKM. CDR3 in DNA: TGTGCCAGCAGTTTAAAAGCGCGGGGGAACACTTCCTACGAGCAGTACTTC. Protein sequence: CASSLKARGNTSYEQYF.

The chain recombines TRBV14 with TRBJ1-1, with D unresolved. Germline CDR1 is SGHDN and CDR2 is FVKESK. CDR3 length: 11 residues. V dropped 1 base and J dropped 11 bases, with 8 bases sitting between them. The CDR3 DNA follows: TGTGCCAGCAGCCAAGGGGCCCGGGCTTTCTTT. This gives the protein CASSQGARAFF. Supplemented by reference TRBV14 and TRBJ1-1, the full variable domain reads EAGVTQFPSHSVIEKGQTVTLRCDPISGHDNLYWYRRVMGKEIKFLLHFVKESKQDESGMPNNRFLAERTGGTYSTLKVQPAELEDSGVYFCASSQGARAFFGQGTRLTVV.

V usage is TRBV11-3 and J usage is TRBJ2-1; D is perhaps TRBD1 or TRBD2 (5 bases each). The CDR3 consists of 17 residues. V lost 1 base, J lost 8 bases, and 21 bases lay in between. Germline loops: CDR1 SGHNT, CDR2 YENEEA. The CDR3 DNA reads as TGTGCCAGCAGCTTAGGGGGACCCAACGAGGGGCTCGATGAGCAGTTCTTC. Its protein is CASSLGGPNEGLDEQFF.